This is a list of T cell receptor beta chains from one sample in a study of cytomegalovirus exposure and HLA in healthy donors. Using immunoSEQ multiplex PCR, the repertoire was profiled, and TCRdb retains in-frame clones only, with some absent. The table includes roughly 66,000 clones, about 84% detected once. Sequenced input: PBMCs. The receptors stem from a man aged 18 to 29 in good health and CMV-seropositive. Both conserved end residues are part of each CDR3. The order of the fields is clone size, D gene, V gene, J gene, CDR3 DNA, CDR3 protein. The D gene is left open where the match is weak. Expanded clones are given a class, and other clones once, few, many or no size at all.

>few|.|TRBV7-9|TRBJ2-1
TGTGCCAGCAGCCCCACTAGCTTAGATGAGCAGTTCTTC
CASSPTSLDEQFF
>.|.|TRBV30|TRBJ1-1
TGTGCCTGGAGTAGGGGGTCAGGAGAAGCTTTCTTT
CAWSRGSGEAFF
>.|TRBD1|TRBV10-3|TRBJ2-3
TGTGCCATCAGTGAGTCCCAGGGGGTAGATACGCAGTATTTT
CAISESQGVDTQYF
>.|TRBD2|TRBV5-1|TRBJ2-7
TGCGCCAGCAGCTTAGGGACTAGCGGGTTCTCCTACGAGCAGTACTTC
CASSLGTSGFSYEQYF
>.|.|TRBV30|TRBJ1-1
TGTGCCTGGAGTGTACTGGGGCAGTTGAACACTGAAGCTTTCTTT
CAWSVLGQLNTEAFF
>.|TRBD1|TRBV2|TRBJ1-1
TGTGCCAGCAGTGGCGACAGGGGCGGGAAAGCTTTCTTT
CASSGDRGGKAFF
>.|.|TRBV11-3|TRBJ2-1
TGTGCCAGCAGCAAAGACTCGCTGGGCAATGAGCAGTTCTTC
CASSKDSLGNEQFF
>.|.|TRBV30|TRBJ2-3
TGTGCCTCGGACGGGGTAGGGACAGATACGCAGTATTTT
CASDGVGTDTQYF
>.|TRBD2|TRBV10-3|TRBJ2-7
TGTGCCAGCCGAGGGCGGGAGGGCGAGCAGTACTTC
CASRGREGEQYF
>few|TRBD1|TRBV5-8|TRBJ2-3
TGTGCCAGCAGCTCGCGGACAGGGTCGGATACGCAGTATTTT
CASSSRTGSDTQYF
>.|.|TRBV6-4|TRBJ2-7
TGTGCCAGCAGTGAGGGGGACTCCGCCCCATACGAGCAGTACTTC
CASSEGDSAPYEQYF
>.|.|TRBV19|TRBJ1-4
TGTGCCAGTAGTAATACAGGGTCCGGCGAAAAACTGTTTTTT
CASSNTGSGEKLFF
>.|TRBD1|TRBV30|TRBJ2-3
TGTGCCTGGATCCCGACAGGGGTGTTAGATACGCAGTATTTT
CAWIPTGVLDTQYF
>.|.|TRBV6-5|TRBJ2-1
TGTGCCAGCAGTTACTTTCGCGGTGAGCAGTTCTTC
CASSYFRGEQFF
>.|.|TRBV25-1|TRBJ2-5
TGTGCCAGCAGTGGCCCACAGGCCCGAGAGACCCAGTACTTC
CASSGPQARETQYF
>.|TRBD1|TRBV30|TRBJ1-2
TGTGCCTCGGGACAGGAGATCCCTAACTATGGCTACACCTTC
CASGQEIPNYGYTF
>.|TRBD1|TRBV29-1|TRBJ1-2
TGCAGCGTTGTACAGGGGGAAGGATCCGGCTACACCTTC
CSVVQGEGSGYTF
>few|.|TRBV2|TRBJ1-5
TGTGCCAGCAGTGATTCAGGGTATCAGCCCCAGCATTTT
CASSDSGYQPQHF
>.|.|TRBV7-9|TRBJ1-2
TGTGCCAGCAGCCTTGAACAGCCCGCTAACTATGGCTACACCTTC
CASSLEQPANYGYTF
>.|TRBD2|TRBV7-8|TRBJ2-7
TGTGCCAGCAGCCCTCCGGGACTAGCGCCTTCCTACGAGCAGTACTTC
CASSPPGLAPSYEQYF
>once|TRBD2|TRBV29-1|TRBJ2-2
TGCAGCGTTGAGGTCCCGGGAGGGCCGTTAAGGGAGCTGTTTTTT
CSVEVPGGPLRELFF
>.|.|TRBV5-4|TRBJ2-1
TGTGCCAGCAGCTTGGGACAGTACAATGAGCAGTTCTTC
CASSLGQYNEQFF
>.|.|TRBV27|TRBJ1-4
TGTGCCAGCAGTTTAGGTGCAGCAACTAATGAAAAACTGTTTTTT
CASSLGAATNEKLFF
>once|.|TRBV15|TRBJ2-2
TGTGCCACCAGCAGAGAACGGTATACCGGGGAGCTGTTTTTT
CATSRERYTGELFF
>.|.|TRBV6-5|TRBJ2-7
TGTGCCAGCAGGGCAGGGAAACGCGAGCAGTACTTC
CASRAGKREQYF
>.|TRBD2|TRBV14|TRBJ2-1
TGTGCCAGCAGCCAAGATGCGAGGGCGGGGGGGCCACCGAATGAGCAGTTCTTC
CASSQDARAGGPPNEQFF
>.|TRBD2|TRBV30|TRBJ2-5
TGTGCCTGGAGTGCCGGGACTAGCGGGGGACGAGAGACCCAGTACTTC
CAWSAGTSGGRETQYF